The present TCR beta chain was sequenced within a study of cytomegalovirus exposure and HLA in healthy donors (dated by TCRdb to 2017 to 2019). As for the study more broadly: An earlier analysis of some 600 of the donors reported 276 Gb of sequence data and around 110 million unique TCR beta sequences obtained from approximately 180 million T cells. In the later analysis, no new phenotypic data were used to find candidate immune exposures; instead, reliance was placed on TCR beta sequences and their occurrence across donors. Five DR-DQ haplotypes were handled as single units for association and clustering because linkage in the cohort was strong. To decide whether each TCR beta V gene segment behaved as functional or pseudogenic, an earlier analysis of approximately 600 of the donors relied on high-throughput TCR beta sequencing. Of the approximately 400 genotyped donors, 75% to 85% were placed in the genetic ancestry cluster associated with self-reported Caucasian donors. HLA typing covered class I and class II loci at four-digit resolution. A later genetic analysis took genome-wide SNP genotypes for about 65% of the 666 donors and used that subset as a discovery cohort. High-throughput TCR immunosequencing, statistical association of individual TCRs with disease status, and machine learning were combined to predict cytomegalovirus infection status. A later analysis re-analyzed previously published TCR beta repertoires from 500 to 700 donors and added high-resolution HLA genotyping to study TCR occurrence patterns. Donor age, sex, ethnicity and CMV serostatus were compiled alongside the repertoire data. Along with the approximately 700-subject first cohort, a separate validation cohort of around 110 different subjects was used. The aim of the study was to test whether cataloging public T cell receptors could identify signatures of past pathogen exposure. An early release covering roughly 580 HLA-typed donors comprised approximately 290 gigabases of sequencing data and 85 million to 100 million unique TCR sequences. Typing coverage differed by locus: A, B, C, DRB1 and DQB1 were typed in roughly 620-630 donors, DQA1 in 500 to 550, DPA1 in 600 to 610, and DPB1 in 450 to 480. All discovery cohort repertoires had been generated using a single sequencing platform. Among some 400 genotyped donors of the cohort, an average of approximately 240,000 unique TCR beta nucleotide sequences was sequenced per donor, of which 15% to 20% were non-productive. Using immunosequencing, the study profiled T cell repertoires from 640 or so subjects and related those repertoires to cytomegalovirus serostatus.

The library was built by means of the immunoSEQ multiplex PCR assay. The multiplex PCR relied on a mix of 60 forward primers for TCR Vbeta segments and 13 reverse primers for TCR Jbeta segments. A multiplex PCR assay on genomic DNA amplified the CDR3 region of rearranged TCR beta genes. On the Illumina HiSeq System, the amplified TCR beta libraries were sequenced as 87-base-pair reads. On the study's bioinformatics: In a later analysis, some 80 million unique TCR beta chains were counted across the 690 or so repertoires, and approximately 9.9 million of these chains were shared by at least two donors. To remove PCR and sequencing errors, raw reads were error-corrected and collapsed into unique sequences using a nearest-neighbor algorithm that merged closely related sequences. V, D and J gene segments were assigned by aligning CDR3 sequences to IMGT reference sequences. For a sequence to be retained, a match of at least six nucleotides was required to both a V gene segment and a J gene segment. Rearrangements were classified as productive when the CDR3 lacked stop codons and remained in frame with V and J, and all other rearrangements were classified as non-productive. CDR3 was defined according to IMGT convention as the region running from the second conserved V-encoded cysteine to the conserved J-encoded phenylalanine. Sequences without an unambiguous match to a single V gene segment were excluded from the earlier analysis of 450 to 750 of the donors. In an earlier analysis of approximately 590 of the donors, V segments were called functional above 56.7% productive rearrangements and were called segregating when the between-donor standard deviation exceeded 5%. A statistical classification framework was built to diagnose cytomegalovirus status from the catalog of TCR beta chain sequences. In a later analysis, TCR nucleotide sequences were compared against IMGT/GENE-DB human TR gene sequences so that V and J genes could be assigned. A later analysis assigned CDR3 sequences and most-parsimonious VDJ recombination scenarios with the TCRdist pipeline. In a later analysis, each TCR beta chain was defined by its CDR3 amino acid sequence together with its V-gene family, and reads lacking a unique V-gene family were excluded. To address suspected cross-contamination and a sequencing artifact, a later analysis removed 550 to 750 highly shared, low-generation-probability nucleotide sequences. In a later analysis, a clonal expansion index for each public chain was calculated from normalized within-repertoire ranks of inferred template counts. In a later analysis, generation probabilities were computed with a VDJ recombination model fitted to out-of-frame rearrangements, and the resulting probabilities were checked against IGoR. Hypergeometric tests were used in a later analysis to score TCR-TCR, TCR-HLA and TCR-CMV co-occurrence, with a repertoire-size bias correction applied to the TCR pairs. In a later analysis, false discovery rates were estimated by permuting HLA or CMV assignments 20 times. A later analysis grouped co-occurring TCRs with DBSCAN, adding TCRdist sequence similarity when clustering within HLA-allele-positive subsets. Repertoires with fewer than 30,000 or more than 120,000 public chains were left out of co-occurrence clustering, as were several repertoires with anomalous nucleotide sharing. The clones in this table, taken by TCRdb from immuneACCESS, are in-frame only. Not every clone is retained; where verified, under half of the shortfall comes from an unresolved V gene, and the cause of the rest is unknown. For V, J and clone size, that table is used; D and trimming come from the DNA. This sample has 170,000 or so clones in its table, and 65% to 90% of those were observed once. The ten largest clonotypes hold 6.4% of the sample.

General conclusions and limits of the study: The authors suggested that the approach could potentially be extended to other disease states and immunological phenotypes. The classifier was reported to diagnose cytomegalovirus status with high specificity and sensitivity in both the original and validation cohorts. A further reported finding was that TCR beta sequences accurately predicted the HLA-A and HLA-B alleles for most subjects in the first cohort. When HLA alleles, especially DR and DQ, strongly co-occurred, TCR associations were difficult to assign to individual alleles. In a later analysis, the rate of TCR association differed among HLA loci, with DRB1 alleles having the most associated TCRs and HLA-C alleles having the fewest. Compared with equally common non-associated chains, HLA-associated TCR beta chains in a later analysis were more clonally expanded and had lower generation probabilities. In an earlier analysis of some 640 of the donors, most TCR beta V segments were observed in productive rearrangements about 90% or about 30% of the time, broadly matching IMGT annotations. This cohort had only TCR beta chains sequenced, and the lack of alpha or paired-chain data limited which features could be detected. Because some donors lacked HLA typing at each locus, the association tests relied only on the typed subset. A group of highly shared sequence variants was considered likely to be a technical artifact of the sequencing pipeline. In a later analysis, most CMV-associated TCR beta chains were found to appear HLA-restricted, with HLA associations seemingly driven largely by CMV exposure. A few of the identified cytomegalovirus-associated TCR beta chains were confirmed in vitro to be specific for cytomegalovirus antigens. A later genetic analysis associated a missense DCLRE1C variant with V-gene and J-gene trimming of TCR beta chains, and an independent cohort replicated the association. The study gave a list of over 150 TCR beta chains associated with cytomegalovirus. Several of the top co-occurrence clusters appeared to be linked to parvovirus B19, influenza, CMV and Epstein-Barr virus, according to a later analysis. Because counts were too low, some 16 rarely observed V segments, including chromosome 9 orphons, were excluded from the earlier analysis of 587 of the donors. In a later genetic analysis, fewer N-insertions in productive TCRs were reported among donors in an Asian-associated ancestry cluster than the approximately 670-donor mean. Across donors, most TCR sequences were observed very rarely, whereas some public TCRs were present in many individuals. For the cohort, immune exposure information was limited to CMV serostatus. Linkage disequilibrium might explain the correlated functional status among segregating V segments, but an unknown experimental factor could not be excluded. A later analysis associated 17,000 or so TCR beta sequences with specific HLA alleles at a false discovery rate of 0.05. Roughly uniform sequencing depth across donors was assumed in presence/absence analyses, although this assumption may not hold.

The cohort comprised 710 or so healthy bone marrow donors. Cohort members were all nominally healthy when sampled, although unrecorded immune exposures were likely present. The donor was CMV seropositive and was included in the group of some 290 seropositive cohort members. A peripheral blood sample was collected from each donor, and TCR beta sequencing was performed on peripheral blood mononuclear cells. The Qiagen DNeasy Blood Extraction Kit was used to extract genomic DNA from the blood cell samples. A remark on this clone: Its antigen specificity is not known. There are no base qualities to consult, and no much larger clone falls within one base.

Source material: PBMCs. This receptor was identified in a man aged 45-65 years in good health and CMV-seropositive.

The CDR3 loop reads CASSPRTSGGLSTDTQYF. The DNA sequence is given as TGCGCCAGCAGCCCCCGGACTAGCGGGGGCCTTAGCACAGATACGCAGTATTTT. This sequence uses TRBV4-1 and TRBJ2-3; 13 bases in the middle match TRBD2. The germline V gene gives CDR1 as MGHRA and CDR2 as YSYEKL. The cysteine opens and the phenylalanine closes a CDR3 of 18 amino acids. Only CDR3 DNA is held: 54 bases, read in frame from base 1. Trimming leaves V shorter by 4 bases and J shorter by 0 bases, with the junction holding 7 bases beyond the gene matches.